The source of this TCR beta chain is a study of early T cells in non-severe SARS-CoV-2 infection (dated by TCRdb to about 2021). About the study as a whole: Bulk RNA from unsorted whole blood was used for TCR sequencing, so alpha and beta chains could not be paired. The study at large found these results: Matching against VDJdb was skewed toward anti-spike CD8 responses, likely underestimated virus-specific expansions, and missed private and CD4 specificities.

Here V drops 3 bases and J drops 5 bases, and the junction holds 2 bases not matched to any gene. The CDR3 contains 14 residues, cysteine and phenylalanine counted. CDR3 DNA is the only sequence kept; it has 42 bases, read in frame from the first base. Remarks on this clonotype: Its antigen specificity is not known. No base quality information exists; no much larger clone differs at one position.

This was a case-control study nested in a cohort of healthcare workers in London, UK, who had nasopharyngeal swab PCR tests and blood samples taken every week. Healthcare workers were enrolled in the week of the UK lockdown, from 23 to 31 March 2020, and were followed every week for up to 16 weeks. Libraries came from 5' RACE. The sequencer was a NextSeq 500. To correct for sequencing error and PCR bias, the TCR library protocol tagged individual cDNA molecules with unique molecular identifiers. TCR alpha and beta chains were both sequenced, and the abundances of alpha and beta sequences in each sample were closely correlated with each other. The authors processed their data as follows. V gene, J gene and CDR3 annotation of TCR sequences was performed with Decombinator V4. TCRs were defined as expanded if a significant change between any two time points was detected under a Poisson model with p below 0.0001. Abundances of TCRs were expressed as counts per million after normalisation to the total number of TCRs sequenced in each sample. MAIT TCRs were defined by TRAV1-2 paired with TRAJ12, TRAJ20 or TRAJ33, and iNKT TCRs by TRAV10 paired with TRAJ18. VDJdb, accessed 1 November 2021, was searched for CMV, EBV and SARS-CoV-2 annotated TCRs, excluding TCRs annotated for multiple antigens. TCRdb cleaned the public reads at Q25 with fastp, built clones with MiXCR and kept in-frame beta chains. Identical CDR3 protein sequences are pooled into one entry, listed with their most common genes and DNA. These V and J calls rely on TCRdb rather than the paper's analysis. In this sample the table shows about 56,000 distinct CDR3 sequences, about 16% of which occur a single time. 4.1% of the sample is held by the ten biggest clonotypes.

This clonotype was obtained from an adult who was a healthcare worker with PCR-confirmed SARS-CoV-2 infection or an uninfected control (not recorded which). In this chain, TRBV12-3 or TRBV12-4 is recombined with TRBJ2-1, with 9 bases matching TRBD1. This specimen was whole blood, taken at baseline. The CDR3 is CASSFRQGDNEQFF. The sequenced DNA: TGTGCCAGCAGTTTTAGACAGGGGGACAATGAGCAGTTCTTC.